A single sample is the source of the 20 T cell receptor beta chains below, sequenced in a study of blood T cell repertoires in COVID-19. Method: immunoSEQ multiplex PCR; TCRdb's copy keeps in-frame clones and lacks some. Of more than 65,000 clones in the sample, approximately 88% were seen once. The source material was peripheral blood. Receptors were obtained from a human donor in a cohort sampled during active COVID-19.

J is TRBJ1-6 and V is TRBV3-1 (or the pseudogene TRBV3-2), with D possibly matching TRBD1 (6 bases). In germline, CDR1 is LGHDT, CDR2 YNNKEL (reference sequence). CDR3 length equals 15 residues. The V end lost 0 bases, the J end lost 7 bases, and 10 bases lay between the germline ends. This CDR3 reads CASSQDGGANSPLHF. CDR3 in DNA: TGTGCCAGCAGCCAAGATGGGGGGGCGAATTCACCCCTCCACTTT.

CDR3 sequence: CASSARTGGMNTEAFF. CDR3 coding DNA: TGTGCCAGTAGTGCCCGGACAGGGGGCATGAACACTGAAGCTTTCTTT. The chain is built from TRBV19 and TRBJ1-1; 11 bases match TRBD1. The CDR3 extends over 16 amino acids. Germline trimming cut 5 bases from V and 0 bases from J; bases unmatched to any gene: 5. Germline assignment: CDR1 LNHDA and CDR2 SQIVND (reference sequence).

The chain links TRBV13 to TRBJ2-3; 8 bases fit TRBD2. The CDR3 consists of 14 residues. Germline-derived CDR1 and CDR2 are PRHDT and FYEKMQ (reference sequence). The J segment lost 7 bases and the V segment lost 5 bases, leaving 8 bases of the junction unmatched. The CDR3 reads CASSPAGVTNTQYF. The CDR3, as DNA: TGTGCCAGCAGCCCAGCGGGGGTGACAAATACGCAGTATTTT.

Here the CDR3 DNA reads TGCGCCAGCAGCTCGGGACAGGGAAATTCACCCCTCCACTTT. Amino acids: CASSSGQGNSPLHF. The rearrangement links TRBV5-1 to TRBJ1-6; 9 bases fit TRBD1. The germline gives CDR1 SGHRS, CDR2 YFSETQ. Trimming removed 3 bases from V and 7 bases from J; junction bases left unmatched: 2. The CDR3 has 14 residues.

The gene calls are TRBV6-6 and TRBJ2-3, with D perhaps TRBD1 (6 bases). V was shortened by 6 bases and J by 5 bases, with 9 bases between the two germline ends. The CDR3 sequence is 12 residues long. Germline V gene sequence: CDR1 MNHNY, CDR2 SVGAGI (reference sequence). The CDR3 reads CASSLQGDTQYF. DNA for the CDR3: TGTGCCAGCAGCTTACAGGGAGATACGCAGTATTTT.

The V and J genes are TRBV6-6 and TRBJ2-7; 7 bases agree with TRBD1. Germline V gene sequence: CDR1 MNHNY, CDR2 SVGAGI (reference sequence). Germline trimming cut 10 bases from V and 1 base from J; bases unmatched to any gene: 4. The CDR3 loop spans 12 amino acids. CDR3 protein: CATGTASYEQYF. The CDR3 nucleotides are TGTGCCACTGGGACAGCTTCCTACGAGCAGTACTTC.

The chain has TRBV5-1 and TRBJ1-1; D might be TRBD1 (5 bases). Germline values: CDR1 SGHRS, CDR2 YFSETQ. CDR3 length: 15 residues. V dropped 0 bases and J dropped 12 bases, with 21 bases sitting between them. CDR3 nucleotides: TGCGCCAGCAGCTTGGAGCTAAGGGGTCCTAGTATGCCTTTCTTT. Amino acids: CASSLELRGPSMPFF.

The V and J genes are TRBV4-1 and TRBJ2-1; D unresolved. Germline V gene data show CDR1 as MGHRA and CDR2 as YSYEKL. The CDR3 has 15 amino acids. V was trimmed by 0 bases and J by 6 bases, leaving 12 bases between them. The CDR3 sequence: CASSQESNIGNEQFF. In DNA, the CDR3 is TGCGCCAGCAGCCAAGAGTCTAATATTGGCAATGAGCAGTTCTTC.

V is TRBV3-1 (or the pseudogene TRBV3-2) and J is TRBJ2-1; 7 bases fit TRBD2. Germline lookup yields CDR1 LGHDT and CDR2 YNNKEL (reference sequence). The CDR3 loop spans 19 amino acids. V gave up 0 bases and J gave up 0 bases; unmatched junction bases: 11. For the CDR3, the DNA is TGTGCCAGCAGCCAAGAATTAAGTAGGCGGACTAGCTCCTACAATGAGCAGTTCTTC. It encodes CASSQELSRRTSSYNEQFF.

This clone occurred once. The chain is built from TRBV3-1 (or the pseudogene TRBV3-2) and TRBJ2-7, with D hard to call. CDR1 and CDR2 (germline): LGHDT, YNNKEL (reference sequence). The CDR3 sequence is 16 residues long. V dropped 0 bases and J dropped 0 bases, with 12 bases sitting between them. CDR3 sequence: CASSQDVAASSYEQYF. CDR3 sequence (DNA): TGTGCCAGCAGCCAAGATGTCGCGGCCAGCTCCTACGAGCAGTACTTC.

The CDR3 DNA follows: TGTGCCTGGAGCGGACAGACTAATCAGCCCCAGCATTTT. Translated: CAWSGQTNQPQHF. The chain has TRBV30 and TRBJ1-5, with a possible D match to TRBD1 (6 bases). Germline V CDR1 and CDR2: GTSNPN, SVGIG (reference sequence). CDR3 length: 13 residues. V was cut by 3 bases and J by 4 bases, with 10 bases left in between.

The chain couples TRBV7-9 to TRBJ2-3, with TRBD2 identical over 7 bases. The CDR3 has 15 amino acids. The junction had 10 bases not matched to a gene; V was cut back by 8 bases and J by 2 bases. The germline V gene has CDR1 SEHNR and CDR2 FQNEAQ (reference sequence). The DNA of the CDR3 is TGTGCCAGCCAGCGGGGAGAGGGAAACACAGATACGCAGTATTTT. It codes for CASQRGEGNTDTQYF.

This clone has a handful of counts. This chain joins TRBV10-1 and TRBJ1-5; D uncertain. V lost 9 bases, J lost 0 bases, and 18 bases lay in between. The CDR3 has 16 amino acids. CDR1 is WNHNN, CDR2 SYGVQD, per germline (reference sequence). The CDR3 sequence: CASRWYKGDSNQPQHF. CDR3 coding DNA: TGCGCCAGTCGGTGGTACAAGGGAGATAGCAATCAGCCCCAGCATTTT.

In its sample, this clone was seen once. J is TRBJ1-2 and V is TRBV5-1; 10 bases align to TRBD1. The CDR3 loop spans 14 amino acids. Per germline, CDR1 SGHRS and CDR2 YFSETQ. Germline trimming cut 0 bases from V and 4 bases from J; bases unmatched to any gene: 0. CDR3 region: CASSLGTGGYGYTF. The CDR3 bases are TGCGCCAGCAGCTTGGGGACAGGGGGCTATGGCTACACCTTC.

The V call is TRBV12-3 or TRBV12-4, the J call TRBJ1-1; no definite D call. This CDR3 has 11 residues. The germline V and J ends were trimmed by 6 bases and 1 base, with 3 bases remaining between them. The CDR3 reads CASRQNTEAFF. The CDR3, as DNA: TGTGCCAGCAGACAGAACACTGAAGCTTTCTTT.

In this sample, this clone turned up once. The chain recombines TRBV10-2 with TRBJ2-3; D call uncertain. Trimming took 6 bases from V and 1 from J, leaving 8 bases between them. The CDR3 spans 13 residues. Looked up from germline, CDR1 is WSHSY and CDR2 is SAAADI. CDR3 in DNA: TGCGCCAGCAGAGACACAGGCACAGATACGCAGTATTTT. Translating gives CASRDTGTDTQYF.

This chain joins TRBV10-2 and TRBJ2-1, with D possibly being TRBD2 (5 bases). V lost 8 bases and J 9 bases, leaving 17 bases between the germline ends. The germline CDR1 and CDR2 sequences are WSHSY and SAAADI. The CDR3 loop spans 13 amino acids. CDR3 in DNA: TGCGCCAGCGAGAGCGGCCTCCGGGGTGAGCAGTTCTTC. Translation: CASESGLRGEQFF.

V gene TRBV7-2 combines with J gene TRBJ2-2; the match to TRBD1 covers 9 bases. The germline V gene has CDR1 SGHTA and CDR2 FQGNSA. V trimming: 5 bases; J trimming: 2 bases; junction bases outside the gene matches: 6. This CDR3 region has 16 residues. The CDR3 protein is CASSDPGQGNTGELFF. The CDR3 DNA follows: TGTGCCAGCAGCGACCCGGGACAGGGTAACACCGGGGAGCTGTTTTTT.

V is TRBV11-2 and J is TRBJ1-2; D might be TRBD1 (5 bases). V lost 5 bases, J lost 4 bases, and 14 bases lay in between. Germline V lookup: CDR1 SGHAT, CDR2 FQNNGV. This CDR3 has 14 amino acids. The CDR3 here is CASSPRGDAYGYTF. For the CDR3, the DNA is TGTGCCAGCAGCCCCCGGGGGGATGCCTATGGCTACACCTTC.

The chain combines TRBV14 with TRBJ2-6; weak D call: TRBD2 (6 bases). From germline, CDR1 is SGHDN and CDR2 FVKESK. The V gene lost 8 bases and the J gene lost 0 bases, with 8 bases spanning the gap. CDR3 length: 14 amino acids. As DNA, the CDR3 is TGTGCCAGCCGGGAGAGCTCTGGGGCCAACGTCCTGACTTTC. It is translated as CASRESSGANVLTF.